This T cell receptor (beta chain) was sequenced in a study of blood T cells in healthy people across ages. About this clonotype itself: Its antigen is not known.

Findings of the study overall: Not knowing donor CMV status may have confounded expanded clonotype changes. Estimates based on one million T cells were treated as lower bounds.

Next came a second PCR, run for about 7 to 12 cycles, which used a sample-barcoded 5' primer along with a J-beta primer mix. Tagging of each cDNA molecule was performed by a template-switch adaptor with 12 random nucleotides. Using its own MiXCR run on the 5' RACE reads, TCRdb lists one record per CDR3 protein. The sample lists 870,000 or so distinct CDR3 sequences; 25% to 35% were seen once. The receptor was isolated from a woman older than 75 in good health. The source material was blood.

This CDR3 is CASSSMLPGDTQYF. The CDR3 coding sequence is TGTGCCAGCAGCTCCATGCTTCCCGGAGATACGCAGTATTTT. This chain uses TRBV7-3 with TRBJ2-3; D is undetermined. The CDR3 length is 14 residues. Per germline, CDR1 SGHTA and CDR2 FQGTGA. The V and J ends lost 4 bases and 5 bases respectively, with 13 bases between them. The whole variable domain, remainder taken from reference TRBV7-3 and TRBJ2-3, is GAGVSQTPSNKVTEKGKYVELRCDPISGHTALYWYRQSLGQGPEFLIYFQGTGAADDSGLPNDRFFAVRPEGSVSTLKIQRTERGDSAVYLCASSSMLPGDTQYFGPGTRLTVL.